The clone carrying this TCR beta chain was counted between two and nine times. Its antigen is still unknown. Using unique molecular identifiers, the investigators prepared the TCRbeta library. TCRdb redid the calling of the PCR reads with MiXCR, one entry per CDR3 protein. Among about 300,000 distinct CDR3 sequences listed, around 7.3% were seen once. The J segment lost 5 bases and the V segment lost 8 bases, leaving 8 bases of the junction unmatched. CDR1 is WSHSY and CDR2 is SAAADI in the germline V gene. The CDR3 covers 13 residues. This record comes from a study of T-cell reconstitution after alpha-beta-depleted transplantation in children. Study-level findings and limits: In some patients, recipient T cells and intrathymic progenitors surviving conditioning explained high day-60 diversity. One year post-transplant, T-cell counts and diversity were largely derived from T cells produced anew.

The sequencing used peripheral blood, collected 360 days after TCRalphabeta/CD19-depleted stem cell transplant. The rearrangement links TRBV10-2 to TRBJ2-5, with 7 bases that match TRBD2. This receptor was taken from a female patient aged 2-9 years who had a stem cell transplant for Fanconi anemia, so the T cells may come from the graft donor. In DNA, the CDR3 is TGCGCCAGCCTGCCAGCGGGGTGGGAGACCCAGTACTTC. This sequence encodes CASLPAGWETQYF.